The 21 T cell receptor beta chains below were found in one sample sequenced in a study of shared clonotypes between healthy human individuals. The table came from immunoSEQ multiplex PCR; TCRdb's copy has only in-frame clones and leaves some out. This table has about 1 million clones, about 76% appearing once. Specimen: memory CD4+ T cells sorted from blood. Subset in this sample: CD45RA-negative fraction. Every receptor here comes from a man between 18 and 35 years old in good health.

This chain connects TRBV5-4 to TRBJ2-1; no clear D gene. V gave up 4 bases and J gave up 6 bases, with 5 bases separating them. Germline V gene lookup returns CDR1 SGHNT and CDR2 YYREEE (reference sequence). The CDR3 totals 11 residues. The CDR3, as DNA: TGTGCCAGCAGCCTAACCAATGAGCAGTTCTTC. This sequence encodes CASSLTNEQFF. Looking up the rest from reference TRBV5-4 and TRBJ2-1 gives the full variable domain: ETGVTQSPTHLIKTRGQQVTLRCSSQSGHNTVSWYQQALGQGPQFIFQYYREEENGRGNFPPRFSGLQFPNYSSELNVNALELDDSALYLCASSLTNEQFFGPGTRLTVL.

The genes are TRBV2 and TRBJ2-5, with D tentatively TRBD1 (5 bases). Germline assignment: CDR1 SNHLY and CDR2 FYNNEI. V was shortened by 3 bases and J by 4 bases, with 15 bases between the two germline ends. CDR3 length: 15 amino acids. CDR3 nucleotides: TGTGCCAGCAGTGAGGCAGGGATGATTGGAGAGACCCAGTACTTC. The encoded protein is CASSEAGMIGETQYF.

CDR3 in DNA: TGTGCCAGCAGTGTGTCCGGAATTACCTCTGATTCACCCCTCCACTTT. Amino acids: CASSVSGITSDSPLHF. V and J are TRBV6-1 and TRBJ1-6; D is undetermined. The germline CDR1 and CDR2 sequences are MNHNS and SASEGT. The CDR3 totals 16 residues. Trimming removed 4 bases from V and 8 bases from J, with 18 bases in between.

This chain joins TRBV4-3 and TRBJ2-2, with a weak D call TRBD2 (5 bases). This CDR3 comprises 14 residues. V was shortened by 1 base and J by 10 bases, with 13 bases between the two germline ends. The V gene's germline CDR1 is LGHNA and CDR2 YSLEER. CDR3 region: CASSQALGAEELFF. The CDR3 DNA is TGCGCCAGCAGCCAAGCCTTGGGAGCGGAGGAGCTGTTTTTT.

The gene calls are TRBV21-1 and TRBJ1-2. TRBV21-1 is assigned pseudogene status. This CDR3 has 14 residues. As DNA, the CDR3 is TGTGCCAGCAGCAAAATAAGGGGAGGCTATGGCTACACCTTC. Translation gives CASSKIRGGYGYTF.

The V call is TRBV9, the J call TRBJ1-5; D possibly corresponds to TRBD1 (6 bases). The CDR3 length is 15 residues. The V end was cut by 3 bases, the J end by 1 base, with 11 bases between. Germline V CDR1 and CDR2: SGDLS, YYNGEE. The CDR3 DNA sequence: TGTGCCAGCAGCGCTTCGGGACAAAGCAATCAGCCCCAGCATTTT. Translated: CASSASGQSNQPQHF.

This clone came up many times. The V and J genes are TRBV10-3 and TRBJ1-1; the match to TRBD1 covers 8 bases. The CDR3 extends over 15 amino acids. Trimming at V came to 4 bases and at J to 10 bases, leaving 14 bases not matched to a gene. Germline V gene sequence: CDR1 ENHRY, CDR2 SYGVKD. DNA of the CDR3: TGTGCCATCAGTGCGCAAGGGACAGGCTTTATCGGAGCTTTCTTT. Encoded protein: CAISAQGTGFIGAFF.

Turning to this clone: This same CDR3 is encoded by further DNA sequences in the sample. The genes are TRBV19 and TRBJ2-1; 7 positions match TRBD2. Germline trimming cut 3 bases from V and 7 bases from J; bases unmatched to any gene: 3. The CDR3 runs to 13 residues. CDR1 and CDR2 (germline): LNHDA, SQIVND (reference sequence). CDR3 sequence (DNA): TGTGCCAGTAGTATTCAAGCGGGGAATGAGCAGTTCTTC. Residues: CASSIQAGNEQFF.

V gene TRBV5-1 combines with J gene TRBJ1-1; no reliable D call. CDR1 is SGHRS and CDR2 is YFSETQ in the germline V gene. CDR3 length: 16 residues. V lost 0 bases to trimming and J lost 2 bases, with 14 bases between them. CDR3 residues: CASSLAGQNLNTEAFF. In DNA, the CDR3 is TGCGCCAGCAGCTTGGCCGGGCAGAACCTTAACACTGAAGCTTTCTTT.

In this sample, this clone turned up many times. The J gene is TRBJ2-7, the V gene TRBV5-6, with unresolved D. Trimming removed 1 base from V and 5 bases from J, with 7 bases in between. This CDR3 region has 12 residues. Germline V lookup: CDR1 SGHDT, CDR2 YYEEEE. The CDR3 coding sequence is TGTGCCAGCAGCTTGAAAAGGGACGAGCAGTACTTC. It translates to CASSLKRDEQYF.

This clone was counted a single time. The chain couples TRBV5-1 to TRBJ2-2; D perhaps matches TRBD2 (5 bases). The CDR3 is 15 amino acids. Germline V gene data show CDR1 as SGHRS and CDR2 as YFSETQ. Deletions cut 3 bases from V and 0 bases from J, with 9 bases between. The CDR3 region is CASSSRGSNTGELFF. The CDR3 region has the DNA TGCGCCAGCAGCTCACGGGGTTCGAACACCGGGGAGCTGTTTTTT.

This sequence joins TRBV7-3 and TRBJ2-6; D is uncertain. Germline V gives CDR1 SGHTA, CDR2 FQGTGA. V lost 5 bases and J lost 0, with 5 bases in between. The CDR3 sequence is 14 residues long. The CDR3 reads CASSRNSGANVLTF. CDR3 bases: TGTGCCAGCAGCCGCAACTCTGGGGCCAACGTCCTGACTTTC.

The chain couples TRBV2 to TRBJ1-5, with D unclear. The germline CDR1 and CDR2 sequences are SNHLY and FYNNEI. V was clipped by 6 bases and J by 4 bases, with 10 bases between them. There are 13 residues in the CDR3. The CDR3 DNA is TGTGCCAGCAGGGCAACGGAGAATCAGCCCCAGCATTTT. Translation: CASRATENQPQHF.

This rearrangement joins TRBV5-1 to TRBJ1-5, with 8 bases identical to TRBD1. The CDR3 consists of 15 residues. V lost 4 bases to trimming and J lost 6 bases; unmatched junction nucleotides: 9. The germline CDR1 and CDR2 sequences are SGHRS and YFSETQ. As DNA, the CDR3 is TGCGCCAGCAGCCCCTCCGGACAGGGTGGTCAGCCCCAGCATTTT. This gives the protein CASSPSGQGGQPQHF.

The chain combines TRBV11-2 with TRBJ1-1; no reliable D call. Per the germline V gene, CDR1 is SGHAT and CDR2 is FQNNGV. The V end lost 2 bases, the J end lost 8 bases, and 12 bases lay between the germline ends. This CDR3 spans 13 amino acids. The CDR3 DNA reads as TGTGCCAGCAGCTTATTTTCTTCGGCAGAAGCTTTCTTT. This translates into CASSLFSSAEAFF.

J is TRBJ2-3 and V is TRBV20-1; no firm D call. The CDR3 has 10 residues. Germline V gene sequence: CDR1 DFQATT, CDR2 SNEGSKA (reference sequence). Trimming stripped 6 bases from V and 7 bases from J, with 8 bases between. The CDR3 spells CSAPEYTQYF. The CDR3 bases are TGCAGTGCCCCCGAGTATACGCAGTATTTT.

The chain links TRBV6-5 to TRBJ1-1; D is ambiguous. Trimming pared 5 bases from V and 1 base from J, leaving 5 bases between. Germline lookup yields CDR1 MNHEY and CDR2 SVGAGI. CDR3 length equals 12 residues. CDR3 region: CASSARNTEAFF. DNA for the CDR3: TGTGCCAGCAGTGCAAGGAACACTGAAGCTTTCTTT.

In this sample, this clone turned up a few times. This chain joins TRBV28 and TRBJ2-2, with D perhaps matching TRBD1 or TRBD2 (6 bases each). The CDR3 is 16 amino acids. Germline V gives CDR1 MDHEN, CDR2 SYDVKM. Trimming removed 1 base at V and 5 bases at J, with 14 bases between. CDR3 in amino acids: CASSLLGGARTGELFF. In DNA form, the CDR3 reads TGTGCCAGCAGTTTATTGGGGGGCGCAAGGACCGGGGAGCTGTTTTTT.

This clone was observed once. The same CDR3 can be traced to other DNA sequences in this sample. The V call is TRBV19, the J call TRBJ2-7; TRBD2 is a possible D gene (6 bases). Germline lookup yields CDR1 LNHDA and CDR2 SQIVND (reference sequence). Trimming removed 2 bases at V and 3 bases at J, with 8 bases between. The length of the CDR3 is 13 residues. The CDR3 coding sequence is TGTGCCAGTAGTATAAGGCGGGGCTACGAGCAGTACTTC. Its translation is CASSIRRGYEQYF.

V is TRBV7-2 and J is TRBJ2-7, with D uncertain. Trimming left V 0 bases short and J 0 bases short, with 6 bases between. The CDR3 covers 14 residues. Germline lookup yields CDR1 SGHTA and CDR2 FQGNSA. The CDR3 sequence is CASSLATYSYEQYF. Here the CDR3 DNA reads TGTGCCAGCAGCTTAGCCACCTACTCCTACGAGCAGTACTTC.

Concerning this clone: The junction shows a germline mismatch at one end, possibly a read error. The V gene is TRBV7-2, the J gene TRBJ1-3, with no clear D. Germline V CDR1 and CDR2: SGHTA, FQGNSA. The CDR3 loop spans 14 amino acids. The CDR3 nucleotides are TGTGCCAGCAGCTTACAGGAACTTGGAAACACAATATATTTT. This encodes CASSLQELGNTIYF.